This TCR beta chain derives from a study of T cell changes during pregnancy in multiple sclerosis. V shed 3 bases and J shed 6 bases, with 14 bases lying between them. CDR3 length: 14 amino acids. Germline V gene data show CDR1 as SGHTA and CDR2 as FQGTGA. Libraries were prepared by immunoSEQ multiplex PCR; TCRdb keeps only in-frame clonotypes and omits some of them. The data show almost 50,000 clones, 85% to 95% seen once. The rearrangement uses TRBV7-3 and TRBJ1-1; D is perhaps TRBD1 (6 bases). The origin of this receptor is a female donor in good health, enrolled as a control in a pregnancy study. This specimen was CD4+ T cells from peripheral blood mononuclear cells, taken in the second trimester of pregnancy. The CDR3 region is CASSFRQVSAEAFF. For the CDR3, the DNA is TGTGCCAGCAGCTTCCGACAGGTATCCGCTGAAGCTTTCTTT.